This T cell receptor beta chain was retrieved from a study of tumor and adjacent non-tumor tissue in lung cancer (dated by TCRdb to the late 2010s). About the investigation overall: The cohort included about a dozen adenocarcinoma, a couple of squamous cell carcinoma and 1 small cell lung cancer patients. Sequencing produced some 130,000,000 productive TCRbeta reads in total, an average of about 4 million reads per sample. Bulk TCRbeta repertoires were compared between lung tumor tissue and matched distant non-tumor lung tissue obtained from more than 12 lung cancer patients. Among the approximately 15 patients, ages ranged from about 31 to 76 years, 10 were men and 5 were women, and disease was TNM stage I to III. For each patient, one tumor sample and one normal lung sample were taken, giving some 33 paired specimens that underwent TCRbeta CDR3 sequencing. Here is what the overall study found, with its caveats: Peripheral blood was not sequenced, so blood TCRbeta repertoires were not examined in the lung cancer patients of the study. In normal lung, the top 100 clones accounted for a significantly larger cumulative share of the repertoire than in tumor tissue. With only roughly 14 patients in the cohort, the authors noted that larger samples and more detailed clinical data are needed. Significantly higher TCR diversity (inverse Simpson) was observed in tumor tissue than in normal lung tissue (roughly 390 vs 170, P = 0.0075, Mann-Whitney U test). Neither the sequencing platform nor unique molecular identifiers are mentioned in the methods. TCR diversity was significantly higher in younger patients, and greater tumor TCR diversity was associated with shorter overall survival and shorter disease-free survival.

The library was prepared using multiplex PCR. Sequencing was performed on an Illumina HiSeq 2500. TCRbeta libraries were built by three rounds of nested PCR using primers (Table S4), following protocols modified from ARM-PCR. PCR products of 200-500 bp were gel-excised and purified with the QIAquick gel extraction kit before sequencing. In the paper's pipeline: Trimmomatic was used to clean the reads, FLASH merged the cleaned reads into complete CDR3 sequences, and MiTCR assigned the sequences to V(D)J germline segments. VDJtools was used to compute clonal diversity as the inverse Simpson's index. A read counted as productive if the sequence was in-frame and lacked a premature stop codon. TCRdb itself trimmed the public reads at Q25 with fastp, ran MiXCR and retained productive beta chains. All rows with the same CDR3 protein become a single entry with the most common DNA and genes. For this entry, the V and J calls and clone size follow TCRdb and not the study's own pipeline. A total of some 200,000 distinct CDR3 sequences appear in this sample, less than 80% of them only once. The ten largest make up around 27% of the sample.

Bulk unsorted tissue served as the source for RNA extraction, and RNA quality was assessed using a NanoDrop ND-1000 and an Agilent 2100. All donors had newly diagnosed lung cancer, had not received prior chemotherapy, and were admitted for thoracic surgery in China between August and November 2014. Anyone who had undergone radiotherapy or chemotherapy before, or who had another cancer at the same time, was left out of the study. Pieces of surgical tissue measuring about 1-2.1 cm3 were kept in RNAlater solution and held at -80 degrees C until needed. With respect to this clonotype: Its antigen has not been determined. The junction departs from the called germline gene at one end, perhaps through a read error.

Including cysteine and phenylalanine, the CDR3 has 15 amino acids. The sequence is cut down to CDR3 DNA, 45 bases in frame from base 1. CDR1 MNHNS and CDR2 SASEGT were looked up in the germline V gene. The sequence links TRBV6-1 to TRBJ2-5, with 10 bases in between that match TRBD1. This sequence was found in a man aged 60 to 75 with non-small cell lung cancer. Sequences were obtained from lung tumor tissue. The CDR3 is CTSSGTGTGAHEEYF. The nucleotide sequence is given as TGTACCAGCAGTGGAACCGGGACAGGGGCTCACGAGGAGTACTTC.